The 25 T cell receptor beta chains in this list originate from one sample, sequenced in a study of blood T cells in healthy people across ages. A second about 6 to 11 cycle PCR used barcoded and J-beta primers. TCRdb re-called the 5' RACE reads through MiXCR, storing one row per CDR3 protein. Of more than 1,400,000 distinct CDR3 sequences listed, 42% are singletons. Sample: blood. These receptors were collected from a woman aged 18-35 years in good health.

This clonotype was observed a few times. This chain joins TRBV20-1 and TRBJ2-6; D call uncertain. The V gene lost 2 bases and the J gene lost 0 bases, with 5 bases spanning the gap. This CDR3 contains 14 residues. CDR1 is DFQATT, CDR2 SNEGSKA, per germline (reference sequence). Here the CDR3 reads CSARKSSGANVLTF. The CDR3 nucleotides are TGCAGTGCTAGAAAGAGCTCTGGGGCCAACGTCCTGACTTTC.

In its sample, this clonotype was seen many times. The V call is TRBV12-3 or TRBV12-4, the J call TRBJ2-7, with D hard to call. The CDR3 totals 11 residues. Trimming pared 4 bases from V and 6 bases from J, leaving 7 bases between. CDR3 protein: CASSSVSEQYF. The CDR3, as DNA: TGTGCCAGCAGTTCGGTGAGCGAGCAGTACTTC.

The chain combines TRBV7-3 with TRBJ2-5; D tentatively fits TRBD1 or TRBD2 (5 bases each). V was cut by 5 bases and J by 2 bases, with 15 bases left in between. The germline CDR1 and CDR2 sequences are SGHTA and FQGTGA. The CDR3 runs to 15 residues. The CDR3 DNA reads TGTGCCAGCAGCCCCCGGGGCGGAGGACAAGAGACCCAGTACTTC. This codes for CASSPRGGGQETQYF.

The chain uses TRBV3-1 and TRBJ2-4, with TRBD2 identical over 8 bases. The CDR3 has 16 amino acids. The V gene end was trimmed by 4 bases and the J gene end by 0 bases; junction bases not matched to a gene: 5. Germline-derived CDR1 and CDR2 are LGHDT and YNNKEL (reference sequence). The CDR3 reads CASSPSGGIAKNIQYF. CDR3 DNA: TGTGCCAGCAGCCCCAGCGGGGGAATAGCCAAAAACATTCAGTACTTC.

CDR3 protein: CASLHIPAEQYF. For the CDR3, the DNA is TGTGCCAGCCTCCACATCCCTGCCGAGCAGTACTTC. This chain links TRBV7-2 with TRBJ2-5; no firm D call. The DNA end is more similar to TRBJ2-7, so the J call may be wrong. CDR1 SGHTA and CDR2 FQGNSA come from the germline V gene. The CDR3 consists of 12 residues.

This chain uses TRBV9 with TRBJ2-3, with 10 nucleotides matching TRBD2. Trimming removed 4 bases from V and 1 base from J; junction bases left unmatched: 3. The V gene's germline CDR1 is SGDLS and CDR2 YYNGEE. The CDR3 contains 15 residues. Here the CDR3 DNA reads TGTGCCAGCAGCATTACTAGCGGGGGCACAGATACGCAGTATTTT. Translation gives CASSITSGGTDTQYF. Full variable domain (rest looked up from reference TRBV9 and TRBJ2-3): DSGVTQTPKHLITATGQRVTLRCSPRSGDLSVYWYQQSLDQGLQFLIQYYNGEERAKGNILERFSAQQFPDLHSELNLSSLELGDSALYFCASSITSGGTDTQYFGPGTRLTVL.

The V gene is TRBV5-1, the J gene TRBJ2-7; 9 bases line up with TRBD1. The CDR3 is 14 amino acids. V trimming: 4 bases; J trimming: 5 bases; junction bases outside the gene matches: 7. Germline-derived CDR1 and CDR2 are SGHRS and YFSETQ. The DNA for the CDR3 is TGCGCCAGCAGCCCCGGGACAGGGTTCGACGAGCAGTACTTC. Translated, it gives CASSPGTGFDEQYF.

This clonotype showed up just once. This chain connects TRBV20-1 to TRBJ1-2; TRBD1 agrees at 9 bases. The CDR3 runs to 13 residues. The germline V gene has CDR1 DFQATT and CDR2 SNEGSKA (reference sequence). V shed 5 bases and J 5 bases; nucleotides not matched to a gene: 6. The CDR3 coding sequence is TGCAGTGCTGGCGGGGGGACAGGGTATGGCTACACCTTC. Protein product: CSAGGGTGYGYTF.

This clonotype came up a few times. This chain uses TRBV27 with TRBJ2-7; D is uncertain. This CDR3 has 14 amino acids. V gave up 6 bases and J gave up 2 bases, with 14 bases separating them. CDR1 MNHEY and CDR2 SMNVEV come from the germline V gene (reference sequence). The CDR3 DNA sequence: TGTGCCAGCAGGGCTTTTTTAGGGCCCTACGAGCAGTACTTC. Amino acid sequence: CASRAFLGPYEQYF.

The chain couples TRBV4-1 to TRBJ1-1, with D unresolved. Trimming shortened V by 3 bases and J by 6 bases, and 11 bases separated the two germline ends. Germline V gene data show CDR1 as MGHRA and CDR2 as YSYEKL. CDR3 length: 13 amino acids. CDR3 DNA sequence: TGCGCCAGCAGCCAGGTCATTGCACCTGAAGCTTTCTTT. This gives the protein CASSQVIAPEAFF.

The chain couples TRBV30 to TRBJ2-7, with 8 bases identical to TRBD1. Trimming removed 2 bases from V and 2 bases from J; junction bases left unmatched: 5. CDR1 is GTSNPN and CDR2 is SVGIG in the germline V gene (reference sequence). This CDR3 spans 14 amino acids. This CDR3 reads CAWSQGARTYEQYF. DNA of the CDR3: TGTGCCTGGAGTCAGGGGGCCCGAACCTACGAGCAGTACTTC.

This clonotype was counted between two and nine times. V and J are TRBV29-1 and TRBJ1-1, with a weak D call TRBD1 (5 bases). The CDR3 sequence is 13 residues long. Trimming shortened V by 8 bases and J by 0 bases, and 13 bases separated the two germline ends. Germline CDR1 reads SQVTM; CDR2 reads ANQGSEA. The CDR3 loop is CSSMGRLNTEAFF. CDR3 bases: TGCAGCTCGATGGGACGGTTGAACACTGAAGCTTTCTTT.

The rearrangement uses TRBV3-1 and TRBJ2-3; 10 bases fit TRBD2. Germline V lookup: CDR1 LGHDT, CDR2 YNNKEL (reference sequence). CDR3 length equals 14 residues. The V segment lost 2 bases and the J segment 14 bases; nucleotides outside the gene matches: 10. This CDR3 is CASSQPLAGAPRYF. Here the CDR3 DNA reads TGTGCCAGCAGCCAACCGCTAGCGGGGGCCCCCCGGTATTTT.

This clonotype was observed a handful of times. The rearrangement uses TRBV5-1 and TRBJ2-1; 8 bases fit TRBD2. This CDR3 comprises 15 residues. V lost 4 bases to trimming and J lost 6 bases; unmatched junction nucleotides: 9. Germline values: CDR1 SGHRS, CDR2 YFSETQ. The CDR3 coding sequence is TGCGCCAGCAGCCCCGGGACTAGTTTAAGCAATGAGCAGTTCTTC. Translating gives CASSPGTSLSNEQFF.

As to this clonotype: One junction end does not reproduce the germline sequence, and a read error may be involved. The chain uses TRBV2 and TRBJ2-5; D perhaps matches TRBD1 (5 bases). The germline CDR1 and CDR2 sequences are SNHLY and FYNNEI. This CDR3 spans 13 amino acids. CDR3 in DNA: TGTACCAGCACAGTTATCGCAGGGGAGACCCAGTACTTC. This translates into CTSTVIAGETQYF. Using reference TRBV2 and TRBJ2-5 for the parts outside the CDR3, the full variable domain is EPEVTQTPSHQVTQMGQEVILRCVPISNHLYFYWYRQILGQKVEFLVSFYNNEISEKSEIFDDQFSVERPDGSNFTLKIRSTKLEDSAMYFCTSTVIAGETQYFGPGTRLLVL.

V usage is TRBV2 and J usage is TRBJ2-1, with a possible D match to TRBD2 (5 bases). Trimming stripped 2 bases from V and 5 bases from J, with 7 bases between. CDR3 length: 13 residues. In germline, CDR1 is SNHLY, CDR2 FYNNEI. In DNA form, the CDR3 reads TGTGCCAGCAGTGAATCGCGGGACAATGAGCAGTTCTTC. Its protein product is CASSESRDNEQFF.

The rearrangement links TRBV10-3 to TRBJ2-1, with 7 bases aligning to TRBD2. CDR3 length: 15 amino acids. With V trimmed by 0 bases and J by 2 bases, 1 base remained unmatched. Germline values: CDR1 ENHRY, CDR2 SYGVKD. The CDR3 here is CAISESGLTYNEQFF. The CDR3 DNA is TGTGCCATCAGTGAGTCGGGACTAACCTACAATGAGCAGTTCTTC.

Points on this clonotype: Compared with germline, one end of the junction differs, possibly owing to a read error. The chain recombines TRBV12-3 or TRBV12-4 with TRBJ2-7; TRBD2 matches at 9 bases. This CDR3 has 13 amino acids. The CDR3 is CACSLDLAGEQYF. DNA for the CDR3: TGTGCCTGCAGTTTGGATCTAGCGGGGGAGCAGTACTTC.

The rearrangement joins TRBV20-1 to TRBJ2-7; D could derive from TRBD1 or TRBD2 (5 bases each). Trimming took off 6 bases at V and 0 bases at J, with 24 bases between the two ends. The germline CDR1 and CDR2 sequences are DFQATT and SNEGSKA (reference sequence). The CDR3 length is 17 residues. The CDR3, as DNA: TGCAGTGCCCCTGGGGCCCCGGGGCGGAGCAGCTCCTACGAGCAGTACTTC. Translated: CSAPGAPGRSSSYEQYF.

The V and J genes are TRBV5-1 and TRBJ2-1; D tentatively fits TRBD1 or TRBD2 (5 bases each). Germline V CDR1 and CDR2: SGHRS, YFSETQ. CDR3 length equals 16 residues. V lost 3 bases and J 6 bases, leaving 19 bases between the germline ends. The CDR3 sequence is CASSSGGHSTGNEQFF. CDR3 nucleotides: TGCGCCAGCAGCTCCGGAGGACACTCCACAGGCAATGAGCAGTTCTTC. Supplemented by reference TRBV5-1 and TRBJ2-1, the full variable domain reads KAGVTQTPRYLIKTRGQQVTLSCSPISGHRSVSWYQQTPGQGLQFLFEYFSETQRNKGNFPGRFSGRQFSNSRSEMNVSTLELGDSALYLCASSSGGHSTGNEQFFGPGTRLTVL.

The rearrangement uses TRBV4-1 and TRBJ1-2, with D uncertain. The CDR3 is 13 amino acids. Trimming cost V 4 bases and J 4 bases, with 10 bases left between them. Germline CDR1 is MGHRA and CDR2 is YSYEKL. The CDR3 DNA follows: TGCGCCAGCAGCCCCACGACGGTCTATGGCTACACCTTC. It encodes CASSPTTVYGYTF.

This clonotype was found a few times. This rearrangement joins TRBV29-1 to TRBJ1-2; D is uncertain. The CDR3 is 13 residues long. The V and J ends lost 3 bases and 2 bases respectively, with 10 bases between them. Germline values: CDR1 SQVTM, CDR2 ANQGSEA. The CDR3 bases are TGCAGCGTTGAGTTCACTTTAAACTATGGCTACACCTTC. It codes for CSVEFTLNYGYTF.

As to this clonotype: With a much larger clone just one base away, this may be a read error. The rearrangement links TRBV7-2 to TRBJ2-3; D gene unclear. Germline loops: CDR1 SGHTA, CDR2 FQGNSA. This CDR3 spans 12 amino acids. CDR3 amino acids: CARSLNSDTQYF. The CDR3 DNA is TGTGCCAGGAGCTTAAACTCAGATACGCAGTATTTT.

Only a few counts were recorded for this clonotype. This chain connects TRBV4-2 to TRBJ2-3; TRBD2 matches 9 bases. The V segment lost 0 bases and the J segment 4 bases; nucleotides outside the gene matches: 8. This CDR3 is 17 amino acids long. CDR1 and CDR2 (germline): LGHNA, YNFKEQ. CDR3 residues: CASSQDGTAGGPDTQYF. The CDR3 DNA reads as TGTGCCAGCAGCCAAGATGGAACAGCGGGAGGCCCAGATACGCAGTATTTT.

The chain recombines TRBV6-5 with TRBJ1-2, with TRBD1 identical over 7 bases. The CDR3 sequence is 15 residues long. V lost 8 bases to trimming and J lost 2 bases; unmatched junction nucleotides: 11. CDR1 and CDR2 from the germline V gene are MNHEY and SVGAGI. CDR3 bases: TGTGCCAGCGGAGGCAGGGGGAGTGGAAACTATGGCTACACCTTC. Its translation: CASGGRGSGNYGYTF.